This TCR beta chain was captured by sequencing in a study of blood T cell repertoires in COVID-19. Overall study: Acute and convalescent COVID-19 samples came from the United States, Italy and Spain. PBMCs, B-cell-depleted T cells, or T cells were the source of the cDNA or gDNA that made up the material.

The germline V gene has CDR1 SEHNR and CDR2 FQNEAQ (reference sequence). This CDR3 is built from 17 residues. V shed 1 base, J shed 4 bases, and the junction held 9 bases outside the gene matches. Authors' processing steps: Estimation of nucleated cell counts relied on the amplification of reference gene primers. TCRdb's copy holds only in-frame clones and misses some; the assay was immunoSEQ multiplex PCR. V and J calls and clone size are those listed in that table; D and trimming were worked out from the DNA. The sample has 150,000 to 200,000 clones; about 74% are singletons. The TCR comes from a woman aged 80 or older with acute or convalescent COVID-19. Sequencing was done on a sample of peripheral blood. The chain joins TRBV7-9 to TRBJ2-5; 10 nucleotides match TRBD2. The CDR3 DNA reads TGTGCCAGCAGCTTAGTTGCGTCTAGCGGGAGCGGAGAGACCCAGTACTTC. Translation gives CASSLVASSGSGETQYF.